This T cell receptor beta chain derives from a study of T cell changes during pregnancy in multiple sclerosis. Using immunoSEQ multiplex PCR, the repertoire was profiled, and TCRdb retains in-frame clones only, with some absent. The sample yields 45,000 or so clones, roughly nine tenths seen once. V lost 7 bases to trimming and J lost 3 bases; unmatched junction nucleotides: 7. The CDR3 covers 14 residues. Germline V CDR1 and CDR2: MGHDK, SYGVNS. The J gene is TRBJ2-3, the V gene TRBV25-1; 7 nucleotides agree with TRBD2. This clonotype originated in a female donor with multiple sclerosis, enrolled in a pregnancy study. Sequencing was performed on CD4+ T cells from peripheral blood mononuclear cells, taken after pregnancy. CDR3 in amino acids: CASTHWGGTDTQYF. Written as DNA, the CDR3 is TGTGCCAGCACTCACTGGGGAGGGACAGATACGCAGTATTTT. The variable domain in full, with the rest retrieved from reference TRBV25-1 and TRBJ2-3, is EADIYQTPRYLVIGTGKKITLECSQTMGHDKMYWYQQDPGMELHLIHYSYGVNSTEKGDLSSESTVSRIRTEHFPLTLESARPSHTSQYLCASTHWGGTDTQYFGPGTRLTVL.